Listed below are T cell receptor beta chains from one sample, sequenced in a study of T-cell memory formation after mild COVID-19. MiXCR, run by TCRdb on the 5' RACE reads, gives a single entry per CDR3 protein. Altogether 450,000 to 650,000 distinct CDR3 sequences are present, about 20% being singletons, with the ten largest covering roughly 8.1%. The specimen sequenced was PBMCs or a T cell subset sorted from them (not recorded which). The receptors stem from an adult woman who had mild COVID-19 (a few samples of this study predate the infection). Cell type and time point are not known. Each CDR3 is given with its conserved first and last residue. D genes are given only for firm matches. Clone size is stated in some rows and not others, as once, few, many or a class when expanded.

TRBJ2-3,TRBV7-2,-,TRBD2,CASSLGFLAAQKTDTQYF,TGTGCCAGCAGCTTAGGGTTCCTAGCGGCCCAGAAAACAGATACGCAGTATTTT
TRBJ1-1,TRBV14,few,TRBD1,CASSHWTGGNQVGTEAFF,TGTGCCAGCAGCCACTGGACAGGGGGGAATCAGGTCGGCACTGAAGCTTTCTTT
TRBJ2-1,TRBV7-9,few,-,CASSLESNEQFF,TGTGCCAGCAGCTTAGAGAGCAATGAGCAGTTCTTC
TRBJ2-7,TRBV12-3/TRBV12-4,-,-,CASSLLVGSSYEQYF,TGTGCCAGCAGTTTACTGGTGGGGAGCTCCTACGAGCAGTACTTC
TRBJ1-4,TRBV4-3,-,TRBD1,CASSQPKGQGFEKLFF,TGCGCCAGCAGCCAGCCAAAGGGACAGGGTTTTGAAAAACTGTTTTTT
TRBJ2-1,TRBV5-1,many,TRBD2,CASSSSQTSDHNEQFF,TGCGCCAGCAGCTCCTCCCAGACTAGCGATCACAATGAGCAGTTCTTC
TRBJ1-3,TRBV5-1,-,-,CASSLGEVTRNTIYF,TGCGCCAGCAGCTTGGGGGAGGTGACGAGAAACACCATATATTTT
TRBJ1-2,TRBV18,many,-,CASSPEGYGYTF,TGTGCCAGCTCACCAGAGGGATATGGCTACACCTTC
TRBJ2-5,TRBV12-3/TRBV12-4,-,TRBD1,CASSPFRDSTQETQYF,TGTGCCAGCAGTCCTTTCCGGGACAGTACCCAAGAGACCCAGTACTTC
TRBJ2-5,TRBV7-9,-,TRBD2,CASSPLVVGLAGGMETQYF,TGTGCCAGCAGCCCCCTAGTGGTTGGACTAGCGGGGGGGATGGAGACCCAGTACTTC
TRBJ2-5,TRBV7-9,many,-,CASGGETQYF,TGTGCCAGTGGGGGGGAGACCCAGTACTTC
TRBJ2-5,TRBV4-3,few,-,CASSQDIGELGETQYF,TGCGCCAGCAGCCAAGATATTGGGGAGTTAGGAGAGACCCAGTACTTC
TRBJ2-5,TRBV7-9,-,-,CASSETYLYQETQYF,TGTGCCAGCAGCGAGACCTACCTGTACCAAGAGACCCAGTACTTC
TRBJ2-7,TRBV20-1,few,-,CSVQDSPYEQYF,TGCAGTGTGCAGGACAGTCCCTACGAGCAGTACTTC
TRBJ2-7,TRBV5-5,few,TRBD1,CASTLLRDRPTYEQYF,TGTGCCAGCACTCTTCTCCGGGACAGGCCAACCTACGAGCAGTACTTC
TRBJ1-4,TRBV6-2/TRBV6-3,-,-,CASSIVGTGEKLFF,TGTGCCAGCAGTATTGTAGGAACGGGAGAAAAACTGTTTTTT
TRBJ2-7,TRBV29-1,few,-,CSVVGDQGGNEQYF,TGCAGCGTTGTGGGGGACCAGGGGGGGAACGAGCAGTACTTC
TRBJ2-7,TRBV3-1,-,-,CASSRQGGTYEQYF,TGTGCCAGCAGCCGTCAGGGGGGCACCTACGAGCAGTACTTC
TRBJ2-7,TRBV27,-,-,CASSPHMTSSYEQYF,TGTGCCAGCAGTCCCCACATGACCAGCTCCTACGAGCAGTACTTC
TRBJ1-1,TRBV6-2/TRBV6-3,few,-,CASSRGGAMNTEAFF,TGTGCCAGCTCCCGGGGTGGGGCTATGAACACTGAAGCTTTCTTT
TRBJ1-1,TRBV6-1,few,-,CASGQTVWGAFF,TGTGCCAGCGGCCAGACAGTGTGGGGAGCTTTCTTT
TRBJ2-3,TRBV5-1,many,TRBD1,CASSQGQESDTQYF,TGCGCCAGCAGTCAGGGACAGGAGTCAGATACGCAGTATTTT
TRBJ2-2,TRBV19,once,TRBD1,CASSLAPGQGRTNTGELFF,TGTGCCAGTAGTCTCGCCCCGGGACAGGGGAGAACGAACACCGGGGAGCTGTTTTTT
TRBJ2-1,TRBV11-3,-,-,CASSPGPPAPYNEQFF,TGTGCCAGCAGCCCGGGCCCGCCGGCCCCCTACAATGAGCAGTTCTTC
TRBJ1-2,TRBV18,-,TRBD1,CASSPRTGEGYTF,TGTGCCAGCTCACCACGGACAGGGGAAGGCTACACCTTC
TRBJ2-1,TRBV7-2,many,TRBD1,CASSLGGDRPVF,TGTGCCAGCAGCTTAGGGGGGGACAGGCCGGTCTTC
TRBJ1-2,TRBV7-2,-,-,CASSSPGRGAHGYTF,TGTGCCAGCAGCTCCCCGGGACGGGGAGCCCATGGCTACACCTTC
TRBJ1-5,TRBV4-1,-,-,CASSQLFLWPQHF,TGCGCCAGCAGCCAACTTTTTTTGTGGCCCCAGCATTTT
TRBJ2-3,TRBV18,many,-,CASSPTDTQYF,TGTGCCAGCAGCCCCACAGATACGCAGTATTTT
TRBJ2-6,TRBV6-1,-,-,CASTVSSGANVLTF,TGTGCCAGCACTGTGAGCTCTGGGGCCAACGTCCTGACTTTC
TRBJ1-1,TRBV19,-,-,CASKRGRGTEAFF,TGTGCCAGTAAAAGGGGAAGGGGCACTGAAGCTTTCTTT
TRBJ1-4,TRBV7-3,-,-,CASSPPGGASFEKLFF,TGTGCCAGCAGCCCCCCTGGGGGCGCATCTTTCGAAAAACTGTTTTTT
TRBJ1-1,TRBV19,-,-,CASNFRNTEAFF,TGTGCCAGTAATTTTCGGAACACTGAAGCTTTCTTT
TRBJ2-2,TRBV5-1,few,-,CASSQRSNTGELFF,TGCGCCAGCAGCCAAAGGTCGAACACCGGGGAGCTGTTTTTT
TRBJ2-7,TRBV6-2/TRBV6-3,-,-,CASSYSLTVGYEQYF,TGTGCCAGCAGTTACTCGCTAACAGTCGGGTACGAGCAGTACTTC
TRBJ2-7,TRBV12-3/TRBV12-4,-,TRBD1,CASGLGQGSYEQYF,TGTGCCAGCGGCTTAGGACAGGGCTCCTACGAGCAGTACTTC
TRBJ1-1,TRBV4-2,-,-,CASSYSDGNTEAFF,TGTGCCAGCAGCTACAGCGACGGGAACACTGAAGCTTTCTTT
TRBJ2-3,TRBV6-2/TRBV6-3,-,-,CASTLTRTITAQYF,TGTGCCAGCACTTTAACCCGGACTATTACTGCGCAGTATTTT
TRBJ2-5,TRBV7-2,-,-,CASSRSSQETQYF,TGTGCCAGCAGCCGATCGAGCCAAGAGACCCAGTACTTC
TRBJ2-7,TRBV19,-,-,CASSIQGSSYEQYF,TGTGCCAGTAGTATACAGGGGAGCTCCTACGAGCAGTACTTC
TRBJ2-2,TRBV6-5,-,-,CASSYRVNTGELFF,TGTGCCAGCAGTTATCGGGTGAACACCGGGGAGCTGTTTTTT
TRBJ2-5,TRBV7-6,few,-,CASGPGNPGETQYF,TGTGCCAGCGGACCTGGCAATCCGGGAGAGACCCAGTACTTC
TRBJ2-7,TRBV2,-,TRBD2,CASSDVSSGGYEQYF,TGTGCCAGCAGTGACGTGTCTAGCGGGGGCTACGAGCAGTACTTC
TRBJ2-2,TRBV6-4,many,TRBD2,CASSEGGAGELFF,TGTGCCAGCAGTGAGGGAGGGGCCGGGGAGCTGTTTTTT
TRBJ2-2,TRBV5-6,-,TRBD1,CASSLGTGPTGELFF,TGTGCCAGCAGCTTAGGGACAGGGCCCACCGGGGAGCTGTTTTTT
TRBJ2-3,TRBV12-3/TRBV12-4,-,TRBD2,CASSLVAGRTDTQYF,TGTGCCAGCAGTTTAGTAGCGGGACGCACAGATACGCAGTATTTT
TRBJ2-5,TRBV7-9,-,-,CASSPTPGTQYF,TGTGCCAGCAGCCCCACCCCGGGGACCCAGTACTTC
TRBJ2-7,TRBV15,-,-,CATSRAPHFLAPYEQYF,TGTGCCACCAGCAGAGCGCCCCACTTCCTAGCGCCGTACGAGCAGTACTTC
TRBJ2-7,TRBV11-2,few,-,CASSSTLGDYEQYF,TGTGCCAGCAGCTCGACGCTCGGAGACTACGAGCAGTACTTC
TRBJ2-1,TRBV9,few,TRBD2,CASSAHQAGILSEQFF,TGTGCCAGCAGCGCTCATCAAGCGGGAATCCTTAGTGAGCAGTTCTTC
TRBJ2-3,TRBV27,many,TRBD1,CASSTGTGWGDTQYF,TGTGCCAGCTCCACAGGGACAGGGTGGGGAGATACGCAGTATTTT
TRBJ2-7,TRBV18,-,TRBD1,CASSPPSGGRYEQYF,TGTGCCAGCTCCCCCCCATCAGGGGGCCGCTACGAGCAGTACTTC
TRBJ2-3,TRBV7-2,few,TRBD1,CASSLATGADTQYF,TGTGCCAGCAGCTTAGCTACAGGGGCAGATACGCAGTATTTT
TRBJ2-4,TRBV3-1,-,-,CASSQAGTMVIQYF,TGTGCCAGCAGCCAAGCCGGGACGATGGTCATTCAGTACTTC
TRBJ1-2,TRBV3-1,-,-,CASSQDEWENGYTF,TGTGCCAGCAGCCAAGACGAGTGGGAGAATGGCTACACCTTC
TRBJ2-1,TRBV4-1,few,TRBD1,CASSQGDRSHEQFF,TGCGCCAGCAGCCAAGGGGACAGGAGCCATGAGCAGTTCTTC
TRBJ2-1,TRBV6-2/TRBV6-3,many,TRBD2,CASRWGAGRSSYNEQFF,TGTGCCAGCAGGTGGGGAGCGGGGCGTAGCTCCTACAATGAGCAGTTCTTC